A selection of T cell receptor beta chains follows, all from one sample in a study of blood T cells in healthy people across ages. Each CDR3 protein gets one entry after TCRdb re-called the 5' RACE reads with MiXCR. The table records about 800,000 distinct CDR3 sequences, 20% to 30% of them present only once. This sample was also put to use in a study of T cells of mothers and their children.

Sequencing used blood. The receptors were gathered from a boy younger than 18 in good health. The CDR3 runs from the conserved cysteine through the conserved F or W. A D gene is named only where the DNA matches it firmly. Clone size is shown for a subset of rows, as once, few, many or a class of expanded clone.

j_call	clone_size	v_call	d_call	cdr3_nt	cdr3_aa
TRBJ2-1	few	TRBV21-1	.	TGTGCCACAACCGGGACTAGCGGGAGGCCGGTGGGTGAGGAGCAGTTCTTC	CATTGTSGRPVGEEQFF
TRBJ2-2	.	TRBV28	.	TGTGCCAGCAGTCGACCGGGGACTGCCTCCACCGGGGAGCTGTTTTTT	CASSRPGTASTGELFF
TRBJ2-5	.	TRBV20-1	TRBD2	TGCAGTGCCCCGACGGTGGGGCGGGGGAGTGGAATAAGGGAGACCCAGTACTTC	CSAPTVGRGSGIRETQYF
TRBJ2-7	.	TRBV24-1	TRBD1	TGTGCCACCAGTGATTTGGGTGACAGGGGCCGGGGGTACGAGCAGTACTTC	CATSDLGDRGRGYEQYF
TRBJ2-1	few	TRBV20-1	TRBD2	TGCAGTGCTAGTCCCGGGACTAGCCGACCTTACAATGAGCAGTTCTTC	CSASPGTSRPYNEQFF
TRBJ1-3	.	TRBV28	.	TGTGCCAGCAGCTGGAAGATCGGAAACACCATATATTTT	CASSWKIGNTIYF
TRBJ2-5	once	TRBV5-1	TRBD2	TGCGCCAGCAGCTCCGGCGGGACTAGCGGGAGTAAGGAGACCCAGTACTTC	CASSSGGTSGSKETQYF
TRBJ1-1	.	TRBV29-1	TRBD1	TGCAGCGTTGAAGATTGGACAGGGGGTCGACGGTCAGCTTTCTTT	CSVEDWTGGRRSAFF
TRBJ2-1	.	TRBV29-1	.	TGCAGCGTTGGGCATCCGGACAGCCCCTACAATGAGCAGTTCTTC	CSVGHPDSPYNEQFF
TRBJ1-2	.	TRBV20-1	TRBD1	TGCAGTGCCTGGGGACAGGGGTTGCTCGGCTACACCTTC	CSAWGQGLLGYTF
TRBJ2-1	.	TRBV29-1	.	TGCAGCGTTGTCGAGAGGAGCTCCTACAATGAGCAGTTCTTC	CSVVERSSYNEQFF
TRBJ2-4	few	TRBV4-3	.	TGCGCCAGCAGCCCCCAGGCAGGAGGGTTATCCAAAAACATTCAGTACTTC	CASSPQAGGLSKNIQYF
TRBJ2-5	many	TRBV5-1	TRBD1	TGCGCCAGCAGCTCGACAGGGCCAGAGACCCAGTACTTC	CASSSTGPETQYF
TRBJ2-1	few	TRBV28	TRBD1	TGTGCCAGCAGTCTTCGACAGGGGCGTAATGAGCAGTTCTTC	CASSLRQGRNEQFF
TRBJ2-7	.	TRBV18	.	TGTGCCAGCTCACCAGGGGCAGGCAGTCCCTACGAGCAGTACTTC	CASSPGAGSPYEQYF
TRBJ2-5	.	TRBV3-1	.	TGTGCCAGCAGCCATACACAGGGATTGTACCAAGAGACCCAGTACTTC	CASSHTQGLYQETQYF